This paragraph covers one T cell receptor beta chain sequence. Antigen: not known. Clones were read by immunoSEQ multiplex PCR, and TCRdb kept only the in-frame ones, dropping some. The profile shows 43,000 or so clones, around 86% of them singletons. The V gene's germline CDR1 is SGHAT and CDR2 FQNNGV. The V end lost 7 bases, the J end lost 0 bases, and 5 bases lay between the germline ends. The CDR3 is 12 amino acids. The data were taken from a study of lymphopenia after photon versus proton radiotherapy. Regarding the study as a whole: Post-nadir diversity loss with photons came from oligoclonal expansion, particularly CD8+ Temra cells. Survival link was tested only in deceased patients; proton benefit remains a possibility. Larger post-nadir TCR diversity loss correlated inversely with survival in deceased patients.

This chain links TRBV11-2 with TRBJ2-3; D not resolved. This material consisted of peripheral blood, taken from a patient treated with photon-based radiotherapy. This clonotype originated in a man in his forties with gastric cancer. CDR3 in amino acids: CASTRSTDTQYF. CDR3 coding DNA: TGTGCCAGCACCCGAAGCACAGATACGCAGTATTTT.